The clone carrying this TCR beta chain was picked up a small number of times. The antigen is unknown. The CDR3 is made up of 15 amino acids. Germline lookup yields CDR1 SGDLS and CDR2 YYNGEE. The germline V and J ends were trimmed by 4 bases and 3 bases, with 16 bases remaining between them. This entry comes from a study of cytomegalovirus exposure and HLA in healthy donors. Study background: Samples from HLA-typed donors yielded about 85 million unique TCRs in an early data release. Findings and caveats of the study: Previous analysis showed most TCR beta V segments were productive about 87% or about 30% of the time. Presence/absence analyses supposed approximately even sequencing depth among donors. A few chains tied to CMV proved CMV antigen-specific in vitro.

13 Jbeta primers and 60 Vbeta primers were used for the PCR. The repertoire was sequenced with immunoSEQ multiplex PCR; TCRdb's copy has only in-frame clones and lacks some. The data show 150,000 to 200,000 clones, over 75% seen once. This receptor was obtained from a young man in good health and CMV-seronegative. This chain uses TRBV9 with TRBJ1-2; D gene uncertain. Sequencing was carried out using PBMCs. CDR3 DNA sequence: TGTGCCAGCAGCCCCACGGGTGGCTACGACTATGGCTACACCTTC. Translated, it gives CASSPTGGYDYGYTF.